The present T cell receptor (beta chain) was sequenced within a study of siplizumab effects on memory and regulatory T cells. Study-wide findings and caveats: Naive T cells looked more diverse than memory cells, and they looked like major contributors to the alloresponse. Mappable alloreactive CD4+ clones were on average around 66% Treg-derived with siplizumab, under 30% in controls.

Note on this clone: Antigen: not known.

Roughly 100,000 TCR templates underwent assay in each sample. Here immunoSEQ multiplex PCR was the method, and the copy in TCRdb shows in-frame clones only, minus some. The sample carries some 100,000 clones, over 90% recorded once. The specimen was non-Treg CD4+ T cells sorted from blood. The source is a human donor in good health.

The CDR3 region is CAWSVRGDQPQHF. DNA of the CDR3: TGTGCCTGGAGTGTACGAGGAGATCAGCCCCAGCATTTT. J is TRBJ1-5 and V is TRBV30; unclear D gene. The CDR3 totals 13 residues. CDR1 GTSNPN and CDR2 SVGIG come from the germline V gene (reference sequence). Trimming stripped 0 bases from V and 5 bases from J, with 8 bases between.